One and the same sample provided the 24 T cell receptor beta chains below, sequenced in a study of identical twins. In TCRdb, the 5' RACE reads were re-called with MiXCR into one record per CDR3 protein. The sample has over 200,000 distinct CDR3 sequences, around 10% seen once; the top ten hold just over 5%. The specimen was memory (CD45RO+) T cells sorted from blood. These receptors came from a woman aged 18-29 years in good health.

This clonotype was seen only a few times. The V and J genes are TRBV5-5 and TRBJ2-7; D is perhaps TRBD1 or TRBD2 (5 bases each). Germline V gives CDR1 SGHKS, CDR2 YYEKEE (reference sequence). V dropped 3 bases and J dropped 6 bases, with 16 bases sitting between them. This CDR3 has 14 residues. In DNA form, the CDR3 reads TGTGCCAGCAGCTACTATCCCGGGACCAGCGAGCAGTACTTC. It translates to CASSYYPGTSEQYF.

Only a few counts were recorded for this clonotype. Here the CDR3 reads CASSADSSGETQYF. CDR3 sequence (DNA): TGTGCCAGCAGCGCCGACAGTTCGGGGGAGACCCAGTACTTC. This chain uses TRBV5-4 with TRBJ2-5; D could derive from TRBD1 or TRBD2 (5 bases each). With 4 bases removed from V and 5 bases from J, the gap between germline ends came to 15 bases. The germline CDR1 and CDR2 sequences are SGHNT and YYREEE (reference sequence). The CDR3 spans 14 residues. The whole variable domain, remainder taken from reference TRBV5-4 and TRBJ2-5, is ETGVTQSPTHLIKTRGQQVTLRCSSQSGHNTVSWYQQALGQGPQFIFQYYREEENGRGNFPPRFSGLQFPNYSSELNVNALELDDSALYLCASSADSSGETQYFGPGTRLLVL.

The chain combines TRBV19 with TRBJ2-3; 7 bases line up with TRBD1. The CDR3 loop spans 15 amino acids. CDR1 and CDR2 from the germline V gene are LNHDA and SQIVND (reference sequence). J was trimmed by 2 bases and V by 2 bases; bases with no gene match: 4. Here the CDR3 reads CASSIMRGHTDTQYF. CDR3 nucleotides: TGTGCCAGTAGTATAATGAGGGGGCACACAGATACGCAGTATTTT.

CDR3 DNA sequence: TGCAGTGCTACGCGGGGGGCCTTAGCCAAAAACATTCAGTACTTC. Residues: CSATRGALAKNIQYF. The V gene is TRBV20-1, the J gene TRBJ2-4; 8 bases agree with TRBD2. Per germline, CDR1 DFQATT and CDR2 SNEGSKA (reference sequence). V gave up 4 bases and J gave up 0 bases; unmatched junction bases: 5. The CDR3 loop spans 15 amino acids.

This clonotype was detected a few times. The chain uses TRBV20-1 and TRBJ2-3; 8 bases agree with TRBD2. The CDR3 totals 14 residues. Per the germline V gene, CDR1 is DFQATT and CDR2 is SNEGSKA (reference sequence). V lost 8 bases and J lost 5; bases outside the gene matches: 12. Here the CDR3 DNA reads TGCAGTCCCATAGGACTAGCAGGCAGAGATACGCAGTATTTT. Translated, it gives CSPIGLAGRDTQYF.

V is TRBV20-1 and J is TRBJ1-2; D is perhaps TRBD1 (5 bases). The V gene lost 7 bases and the J gene lost 8 bases, with 17 bases spanning the gap. CDR1 and CDR2 (germline): DFQATT, SNEGSKA (reference sequence). This CDR3 comprises 12 residues. CDR3 region: CSGKTVSWGYTF. The DNA of the CDR3 is TGCAGTGGCAAGACAGTTTCCTGGGGCTACACCTTC.

The chain joins TRBV6-1 to TRBJ1-5; 9 bases map to TRBD1. In germline, CDR1 is MNHNS, CDR2 SASEGT. V lost 2 bases, J lost 7 bases, and 9 bases stayed unmatched. This CDR3 has 16 amino acids. In nucleotides, the CDR3 is TGTGCCAGCAGTGAATTTTTAGGACAGGGGCGCCAGCCCCAGCATTTT. The encoded protein is CASSEFLGQGRQPQHF.

This clonotype has a handful of counts. V gene TRBV20-1 combines with J gene TRBJ2-7; the D gene is possibly TRBD1 (5 bases). Deletions cut 3 bases from V and 3 bases from J, with 9 bases between. This CDR3 has 12 residues. The germline V gene encodes CDR1 DFQATT and CDR2 SNEGSKA (reference sequence). This CDR3 reads CSASQGFYEQYF. DNA for the CDR3: TGCAGTGCTAGTCAGGGCTTCTACGAGCAGTACTTC.

The V and J genes are TRBV6-1 and TRBJ1-5; tentatively, D is TRBD1 (5 bases). This CDR3 is 15 amino acids long. V lost 6 bases, J lost 5 bases, and 17 bases lay in between. Per the germline V gene, CDR1 is MNHNS and CDR2 is SASEGT. The CDR3 region is CASRPGTLMDQPQHF. For the CDR3, the DNA is TGTGCCAGCAGGCCCGGGACGCTGATGGATCAGCCCCAGCATTTT.

The chain combines TRBV7-9 with TRBJ2-5; D is possibly TRBD2 (6 bases). V was pared by 5 bases and J by 2 bases, with 12 bases between. Germline V gene sequence: CDR1 SEHNR, CDR2 FQNEAQ (reference sequence). The CDR3 has 14 residues. The CDR3 protein is CASSPTEGQETQYF. Here the CDR3 DNA reads TGTGCCAGCAGCCCAACGGAGGGACAAGAGACCCAGTACTTC.

As DNA, the CDR3 is TGTGCCAGCAGTTTACTAGCGGCCGGGGAGCTGTTTTTT. Encoded protein: CASSLLAAGELFF. The chain links TRBV27 to TRBJ2-2, with TRBD2 matching over 7 bases. The CDR3 has 13 residues. Losses at the gene ends were 2 bases for V and 6 bases for J; bases not matched to a gene: 0. Per germline, CDR1 MNHEY and CDR2 SMNVEV (reference sequence).

J is TRBJ2-7 and V is TRBV5-1; 11 bases are a match to TRBD2. In germline, CDR1 is SGHRS, CDR2 YFSETQ. This CDR3 region has 14 residues. Unmatched junction bases numbered 6, after V lost 4 bases and J lost 6 bases. The CDR3 nucleotides read TGCGCCAGCAGCCCAGTTAGCGGGAGGGGCGAGCAGTACTTC. Translating gives CASSPVSGRGEQYF.

This clonotype was detected only a few times. This chain links TRBV20-1 with TRBJ1-4; weak D call: TRBD1 (5 bases). The V end was cut by 4 bases, the J end by 7 bases, with 13 bases between. Germline CDR1 reads DFQATT; CDR2 reads SNEGSKA (reference sequence). The CDR3 extends over 13 amino acids. The CDR3 sequence: CSANPWGGEKLFF. The CDR3 region has the DNA TGCAGTGCTAACCCCTGGGGGGGTGAAAAACTGTTTTTT.

This clonotype was counted at least ten times. The V and J genes are TRBV12-3 or TRBV12-4 and TRBJ2-5; perhaps D is TRBD1 or TRBD2 (6 bases each). Trimming removed 3 bases at V and 4 bases at J, with 9 bases between. CDR3 length: 13 amino acids. CDR3 sequence: CASSFGGRETQYF. The CDR3, as DNA: TGTGCCAGCAGTTTTGGGGGGCGAGAGACCCAGTACTTC.

This clonotype was seen only a few times. The rearrangement uses TRBV12-5 and TRBJ2-5; no firm D call. The CDR3 has 17 amino acids. Germline-derived CDR1 and CDR2 are LGHNT and FRNRAP. Between the trimmed V and J ends, which lost 7 bases and 5 bases, there was a span of 26 bases. CDR3 residues: CASVYPPEWRRSETQYF. Written as DNA, the CDR3 is TGTGCTAGTGTTTACCCGCCAGAGTGGCGTCGGAGTGAGACCCAGTACTTC. Looking up the rest from reference TRBV12-5 and TRBJ2-5 gives the full variable domain: DARVTQTPRHKVTEMGQEVTMRCQPILGHNTVFWYRQTMMQGLELLAYFRNRAPLDDSGMPKDRFSAEMPDATLATLKIQPSEPRDSAVYFCASVYPPEWRRSETQYFGPGTRLLVL.

This clonotype showed up just a few times. The rearrangement links TRBV7-3 to TRBJ2-6; TRBD1 aligns across 7 bases. J was trimmed by 0 bases and V by 5 bases; bases with no gene match: 1. CDR1 and CDR2 (germline): SGHTA, FQGTGA. The CDR3 covers 15 residues. Here the CDR3 DNA reads TGTGCCAGCAGCCCAGGGGGCTCTGGGGCCAACGTCCTGACTTTC. Its translation is CASSPGGSGANVLTF.

This clonotype has just a few counts. The V gene is TRBV5-1, the J gene TRBJ1-4; D not certain. This CDR3 is built from 15 residues. Germline CDR1 reads SGHRS; CDR2 reads YFSETQ. The ends were cut back, 0 bases at V and 1 base at J, with 7 bases in the middle. For the CDR3, the DNA is TGCGCCAGCAGCTTGGTCGGCAGAACTAATGAAAAACTGTTTTTT. Encoded protein: CASSLVGRTNEKLFF. The whole variable domain, filled in from reference TRBV5-1 and TRBJ1-4, reads KAGVTQTPRYLIKTRGQQVTLSCSPISGHRSVSWYQQTPGQGLQFLFEYFSETQRNKGNFPGRFSGRQFSNSRSEMNVSTLELGDSALYLCASSLVGRTNEKLFFGSGTQLSVL.

This clonotype was recorded a few times. The gene calls are TRBV6-2 or TRBV6-3 and TRBJ2-2, with D perhaps matching TRBD2 (5 bases). Trimming pared 4 bases from V and 7 bases from J, leaving 16 bases between. This CDR3 is built from 15 residues. Germline CDR1 is MNHEY and CDR2 is SVGEGT. DNA of the CDR3: TGTGCCAGCAGTTTCCGCCCCCGGGGTTACGGGGAGCTGTTTTTT. It is translated as CASSFRPRGYGELFF.

The chain couples TRBV6-2 or TRBV6-3 to TRBJ2-7; no reliable D call. CDR3 length equals 18 residues. Germline V CDR1 and CDR2: MNHEY, SVGEGT. V was shortened by 0 bases and J by 3 bases, with 21 bases between the two germline ends. The CDR3: CASSYSRFKGEADYEQYF. Here the CDR3 DNA reads TGTGCCAGCAGTTACTCGAGATTCAAAGGCGAAGCCGACTACGAGCAGTACTTC.

At least ten counts were recorded for this clonotype. The chain has TRBV20-1 and TRBJ2-1; TRBD1 agrees at 10 bases. Germline values: CDR1 DFQATT, CDR2 SNEGSKA (reference sequence). With V trimmed by 6 bases and J by 5 bases, 7 bases remained unmatched. The CDR3 has 14 amino acids. The CDR3 reads CSAPGQGLNNEQFF. CDR3 nucleotides: TGCAGTGCCCCGGGACAGGGGTTGAACAATGAGCAGTTCTTC.

V gene TRBV11-2 combines with J gene TRBJ1-2, with a weak D call TRBD1 (5 bases). Germline V CDR1 and CDR2: SGHAT, FQNNGV. The CDR3 is made up of 13 amino acids. Trimming took 3 bases from V and 0 from J, leaving 5 bases between them. This chain's CDR3 is CASSLTANYGYTF. The CDR3 bases are TGTGCCAGCAGCTTGACAGCTAACTATGGCTACACCTTC.

The chain carries TRBV20-1 and TRBJ2-4, with 9 bases identical to TRBD2. The CDR3 sequence is 13 residues long. The junction had 5 bases not matched to a gene; V was cut back by 4 bases and J by 7 bases. Germline CDR1 is DFQATT and CDR2 is SNEGSKA (reference sequence). This chain's CDR3 is CSAKREAQNIQYF. Written as DNA, the CDR3 is TGCAGTGCTAAGCGGGAGGCCCAGAACATTCAGTACTTC.

At least ten counts were recorded for this clonotype. The V call is TRBV29-1, the J call TRBJ1-2; 7 positions agree with TRBD1. CDR1 is SQVTM and CDR2 is ANQGSEA in the germline V gene. J gave up 8 bases and V 0 bases, and 9 bases lay outside the gene matches. This CDR3 has 14 amino acids. The CDR3: CSVEEMGQLRGYTF. CDR3 DNA sequence: TGCAGCGTTGAAGAAATGGGACAGTTACGGGGCTACACCTTC.

The chain uses TRBV7-2 and TRBJ2-3, with D uncertain. V lost 8 bases, J lost 2 bases, and 11 bases lay in between. The CDR3 has 13 residues. Germline CDR1 and CDR2: SGHTA and FQGNSA. The CDR3 DNA sequence: TGTGCCAGCTCCGGCCGATTCACAGATACGCAGTATTTT. It translates to CASSGRFTDTQYF.